A selection of T cell receptor beta chains follows, all from one sample in a study of cytotoxic CD8 clonotypes in ibrutinib-treated CLL. Only in-frame clones appear in the TCRdb table, and some are missing; sequencing was by immunoSEQ multiplex PCR. The sample lists fewer than 150,000 clones, approximately 81% occurring once. Here the sequenced sample was PBMCs, taken after 24 months of ibrutinib treatment. Receptor source: a human donor with chronic lymphocytic leukemia. Each CDR3 is given with its conserved first and last residue. A D gene is named only where the DNA matches it firmly. Part of the rows lack a size; the others show once, few, many or a class for expanded clones.

D: .; J: TRBJ1-6; size: once; V: TRBV19; CDR3: CASSPRFGSYNSPLHF; DNA: TGTGCCAGTAGTCCCAGATTCGGCTCCTATAATTCACCCCTCCACTTT
D: .; J: TRBJ1-6; size: .; V: TRBV19; CDR3: CASRQDPNSPLHF; DNA: TGTGCCAGCCGACAAGACCCCAATTCACCCCTCCACTTT
D: .; J: TRBJ1-6; size: once; V: TRBV30; CDR3: CAWSADGTYNSPLHF; DNA: TGTGCCTGGAGTGCAGACGGGACTTATAATTCACCCCTCCACTTT
D: .; J: TRBJ2-2; size: .; V: TRBV6-1; CDR3: CASRPGFGELFF; DNA: TGTGCCAGCAGACCAGGGTTCGGGGAGCTGTTTTTT
D: .; J: TRBJ2-3; size: .; V: TRBV11-3; CDR3: CASSLEGSDTQYF; DNA: TGTGCCAGCAGCTTAGAGGGGTCAGATACGCAGTATTTT
D: TRBD2; J: TRBJ2-1; size: .; V: TRBV19; CDR3: CASSISAGGLYNEQFF; DNA: TGTGCCAGTAGTATCTCAGCGGGGGGGCTTTACAATGAGCAGTTCTTC
D: .; J: TRBJ2-6; size: .; V: TRBV27; CDR3: CASSLFGANVLTF; DNA: TGTGCCAGCAGTTTATTCGGGGCCAACGTCCTGACTTTC
D: .; J: TRBJ1-2; size: .; V: TRBV7-2; CDR3: CASSPWVADYGYTF; DNA: TGTGCCAGCAGCCCGTGGGTCGCGGACTATGGCTACACCTTC
D: TRBD1; J: TRBJ1-4; size: once; V: TRBV4-3; CDR3: CASSQGDRGTNEKLFF; DNA: TGCGCCAGCAGCCAAGGAGACAGGGGCACTAATGAAAAACTGTTTTTT
D: TRBD2; J: TRBJ2-5; size: .; V: TRBV4-2; CDR3: CASSPTTSAAETQYF; DNA: TGTGCCAGCAGCCCAACGACTAGCGCGGCGGAGACCCAGTACTTC
D: TRBD1; J: TRBJ1-1; size: .; V: TRBV27; CDR3: CASSWGQTNTEAFF; DNA: TGTGCCAGCAGTTGGGGACAGACGAACACTGAAGCTTTCTTT
D: TRBD2; J: TRBJ2-3; size: .; V: TRBV4-2; CDR3: CASSTQLPGLAGGGTDTQYF; DNA: TGTGCCAGCAGCACCCAGTTACCGGGACTAGCGGGGGGAGGGACAGATACGCAGTATTTT
D: .; J: TRBJ2-3; size: once; V: TRBV5-1; CDR3: CASSLKGSTDTQYF; DNA: TGCGCCAGCAGCTTGAAGGGTAGCACAGATACGCAGTATTTT
D: .; J: TRBJ1-1; size: .; V: TRBV7-2; CDR3: CASSLAQGNTEAFF; DNA: TGTGCCAGCAGCTTAGCTCAGGGGAACACTGAAGCTTTCTTT
D: TRBD1; J: TRBJ1-5; size: .; V: TRBV5-6; CDR3: CASSLARTGDNQPQHF; DNA: TGTGCCAGCAGCTTGGCGCGGACAGGGGACAATCAGCCCCAGCATTTT
D: .; J: TRBJ1-1; size: .; V: TRBV5-4; CDR3: CASSLQLNTEAFF; DNA: TGTGCCAGCAGCTTACAGCTGAACACTGAAGCTTTCTTT
D: .; J: TRBJ2-1; size: .; V: TRBV30; CDR3: CAWSVAQAPGPVDNEQFF; DNA: TGTGCCTGGAGTGTAGCCCAGGCCCCGGGGCCAGTTGACAATGAGCAGTTCTTC
D: TRBD1; J: TRBJ1-1; size: .; V: TRBV6-5; CDR3: CASSYPGQGVTEAFF; DNA: TGTGCCAGCAGTTACCCGGGACAGGGGGTGACTGAAGCTTTCTTT
D: TRBD1; J: TRBJ2-1; size: few; V: TRBV10-1; CDR3: CASRSRTRDRGHNEQFF; DNA: TGCGCCAGCCGGTCACGGACTAGGGACAGGGGGCACAATGAGCAGTTCTTC
D: .; J: TRBJ1-3; size: .; V: TRBV11-2; CDR3: CASSLVGNGTPRSGNTIYF; DNA: TGTGCCAGCAGCTTAGTTGGGAATGGGACACCTCGCTCTGGAAACACCATATATTTT
D: .; J: TRBJ2-7; size: .; V: TRBV7-2; CDR3: CASSPHLRGGEQYF; DNA: TGTGCCAGCAGCCCCCACTTGAGGGGCGGTGAGCAGTACTTC
D: .; J: TRBJ1-2; size: .; V: TRBV19; CDR3: CASKQRSLYGYTF; DNA: TGTGCCAGCAAACAGCGTTCCCTCTATGGCTACACCTTC
D: TRBD1; J: TRBJ1-1; size: .; V: TRBV19; CDR3: CASSKRQGVVNTEAFF; DNA: TGTGCCAGTAGCAAACGACAGGGGGTAGTGAACACTGAAGCTTTCTTT